These T cell receptor beta chains were read from a single sample in a study of blood T cell repertoires in COVID-19. TCRdb's copy holds only in-frame clones and misses some; the assay was immunoSEQ multiplex PCR. The sample records approximately 150,000 clones, approximately 81% being singletons. What was sequenced was peripheral blood. These receptor sequences come from a human donor with acute or convalescent COVID-19. The donor label of this sample is uncertain. Each CDR3 is given with its conserved first and last residue. Each record gives: V gene, D gene, J gene, clone size, CDR3 length, CDR3 protein, CDR3 DNA. The D gene is left open where the match is weak. Only part of the rows carry a size: once, few, many, or a class if the clone is expanded.

>TRBV27|NA|TRBJ1-2|once|17
CASSHLSAYRGSFGYTF
TGTGCCAGCAGCCATTTATCGGCGTATCGGGGATCGTTTGGCTACACCTTC
>TRBV28|NA|TRBJ1-6|NA|15
CASSTTLGGNSPLHF
TGTGCCAGCAGTACCACCCTTGGGGGGAATTCACCCCTCCACTTT
>TRBV19|NA|TRBJ1-5|few|16
CASSSRSAELRQPQHF
TGTGCCAGTAGTTCTCGATCTGCCGAACTTCGGCAGCCCCAGCATTTT
>TRBV6-1|NA|TRBJ1-6|NA|16
CASSEAVGRANSPLHF
TGTGCCAGCAGTGAAGCGGTCGGCAGGGCCAATTCACCCCTCCACTTT
>TRBV7-6|TRBD1|TRBJ1-1|NA|15
CASSSWTGANTEAFF
TGTGCCAGCAGCAGTTGGACAGGCGCGAACACTGAAGCTTTCTTT
>TRBV6-1|TRBD1|TRBJ1-6|NA|16
CASSVGTGSSMPPLHF
TGTGCCAGCAGTGTCGGGACAGGGTCGAGCATGCCACCCCTCCACTTT
>TRBV7-2|NA|TRBJ2-2|NA|14
CASSLVGGAAELFF
TGTGCCAGCAGCTTAGTAGGGGGGGCCGCGGAGCTGTTTTTT
>TRBV27|TRBD1|TRBJ1-1|few|14
CASSQDRGSTEAFF
TGTGCCAGCAGTCAGGACAGGGGGTCCACTGAAGCTTTCTTT
>TRBV7-8|NA|TRBJ1-1|NA|12
CASSRPQGQAFF
TGTGCCAGCAGCCGACCGCAGGGTCAAGCTTTCTTT
>TRBV29-1|NA|TRBJ1-1|NA|11
CSANRDTEAFF
TGCAGCGCGAATCGGGACACTGAAGCTTTCTTT
>TRBV12-3/TRBV12-4|TRBD1|TRBJ1-1|once|12
CASSRGDTEAFF
TGTGCCAGCAGCAGGGGGGATACTGAAGCTTTCTTT
>TRBV10-3|NA|TRBJ2-1|NA|13
CAIRPPLYNEQFF
TGTGCCATCAGACCGCCACTGTACAATGAGCAGTTCTTC
>TRBV3-1/TRBV3-2|NA|TRBJ1-3|NA|17
CASSQEAGRLAGNTIYF
TGTGCCAGCAGCCAGGAGGCGGGGAGGTTAGCTGGAAACACCATATATTTT
>TRBV11-1|NA|TRBJ2-5|NA|15
CASSLHRAKQETQYF
TGTGCCAGCAGCTTACACAGGGCAAAACAAGAGACCCAGTACTTC
>TRBV10-3|TRBD1|TRBJ1-4|NA|15
CAISTQTGGSEKLFF
TGTGCCATCAGTACCCAGACAGGGGGGTCCGAAAAACTGTTTTTT
>TRBV5-6|TRBD1|TRBJ1-5|once|14
CASSSGTANQPQHF
TGTGCCAGCAGCTCGGGGACAGCGAATCAGCCCCAGCATTTT
>TRBV19|NA|TRBJ1-2|NA|13
CASSRVGSRGYTF
TGTGCCAGTTCGAGAGTCGGGTCCCGGGGCTACACCTTC
>TRBV5-1|TRBD1|TRBJ2-7|NA|13
CASSPETGIGGYF
TGCGCCAGCAGCCCAGAGACAGGGATTGGGGGGTACTTC
>TRBV5-6|TRBD2|TRBJ2-5|NA|16
CASSLTLAGGLETQYF
TGTGCCAGCAGCTTGACGCTAGCGGGGGGGCTAGAGACCCAGTACTTC
>TRBV6-5|NA|TRBJ1-2|NA|13
CASRARGGAGYTF
TGTGCCAGCAGAGCAAGGGGAGGGGCCGGCTACACCTTC
>TRBV3-1/TRBV3-2|NA|TRBJ1-2|NA|15
CASSPGGPDKYGYTF
TGTGCCAGCAGCCCGGGGGGCCCCGACAAATATGGCTACACCTTC
>TRBV5-6|TRBD1|TRBJ1-1|NA|13
CASSRDRGTEAFF
TGTGCCAGCAGCAGGGACAGGGGCACTGAAGCTTTCTTT
>TRBV9|TRBD1|TRBJ1-2|NA|14
CASSRTRDSYGYTF
TGTGCCAGCAGCCGTACCCGGGACAGCTATGGCTACACCTTC
>TRBV7-8|NA|TRBJ2-5|NA|13
CASKGGQQETQYF
TGTGCCAGCAAGGGCGGGCAACAAGAGACCCAGTACTTC
>TRBV6-2/TRBV6-3|NA|TRBJ2-3|NA|17
CASSSGRRPMMADTQYF
TGTGCCAGCAGTTCAGGGCGGCGGCCCATGATGGCAGATACGCAGTATTTT
>TRBV6-5|NA|TRBJ1-4|NA|15
CASRDGTGTNEKLFF
TGTGCCAGCAGGGATGGGACTGGAACTAATGAAAAACTGTTTTTT
>TRBV7-2|NA|TRBJ2-3|NA|14
CASSFGGVTDTQYF
TGTGCCAGCAGCTTCGGCGGGGTCACAGATACGCAGTATTTT
>TRBV5-4|TRBD1|TRBJ1-1|NA|17
CASSRKKPGQGNTEAFF
TGTGCCAGCAGCCGAAAGAAACCGGGACAGGGGAACACTGAAGCTTTCTTT
>TRBV6-2/TRBV6-3|NA|TRBJ1-1|NA|16
CASSYDIEGLGTEAFF
TGTGCCAGCAGTTACGATATAGAGGGCCTTGGCACTGAAGCTTTCTTT
>TRBV19|NA|TRBJ1-5|NA|17
CASSAAVMDRGYQPQHF
TGTGCCAGTAGCGCCGCGGTCATGGATCGGGGGTATCAGCCCCAGCATTTT
>TRBV7-9|TRBD2|TRBJ2-1|once|15
CASSPGGSSYNEQFF
TGTGCCAGCAGCCCGGGGGGTAGCTCCTACAATGAGCAGTTCTTC
>TRBV3-1/TRBV3-2|NA|TRBJ1-6|NA|13
CASSQGRESPLHF
TGTGCCAGCAGCCAAGGAAGAGAGTCACCCCTCCACTTT
>TRBV19|NA|TRBJ2-5|NA|16
CASSIGSAGAEETQYF
TGTGCCAGTAGTATAGGATCGGCAGGGGCGGAAGAGACCCAGTACTTC
>TRBV27|TRBD1|TRBJ1-5|NA|14
CASSPGQGLQPQHF
TGTGCCAGCAGTCCGGGACAGGGGCTTCAGCCCCAGCATTTT
>TRBV9|TRBD2|TRBJ2-1|NA|15
CASSVGTSILGEQFF
TGTGCCAGCAGCGTGGGGACTAGTATCCTAGGTGAGCAGTTCTTC
>TRBV5-1|TRBD2|TRBJ2-3|NA|14
CASSVTSGRDTQYF
TGCGCCAGCAGCGTGACTAGCGGGAGGGATACGCAGTATTTT
>TRBV7-8|NA|TRBJ2-3|NA|14
CASSLVPGEDTQYF
TGTGCCAGCAGCTTAGTCCCAGGGGAGGATACGCAGTATTTT
>TRBV27|NA|TRBJ1-1|NA|14
CASSGTGSNTEAFF
TGTGCCAGCAGCGGTACAGGGAGTAACACTGAAGCTTTCTTT
>TRBV5-5|NA|TRBJ2-2|NA|19
CASSLRSGEQGARAGELFF
TGTGCCAGCAGCTTGAGGTCTGGTGAACAGGGTGCGCGGGCCGGGGAGCTGTTTTTT
>TRBV19|NA|TRBJ1-6|NA|14
CASSIGSGNSPLHF
TGTGCCAGTAGTATTGGATCAGGGAATTCACCCCTCCACTTT
>TRBV2|TRBD1|TRBJ1-5|NA|15
CASSEVVTGSQPQHF
TGTGCCAGCAGTGAAGTGGTGACAGGGAGCCAGCCCCAGCATTTT
>TRBV28|NA|TRBJ1-3|NA|13
CASSSGTRNTIYF
TGTGCCAGCAGTTCAGGGACACGAAACACCATATATTTT
>TRBV9|TRBD2|TRBJ2-2|NA|17
CASSVVIWGRGTGELFF
TGTGCCAGCAGCGTAGTCATTTGGGGGAGGGGCACCGGGGAGCTGTTTTTT
>TRBV12-3/TRBV12-4|TRBD1|TRBJ1-1|once|13
CASSPRRGLGAFF
TGTGCCAGCAGCCCCCGGAGGGGGCTCGGAGCTTTCTTT
>TRBV7-9|NA|TRBJ1-6|once|15
CASSLSPGDNSPLHF
TGTGCCAGCAGCTTAAGTCCAGGGGACAATTCACCCCTCCACTTT
>TRBV4-1|TRBD1|TRBJ1-4|NA|18
CASSPGGQGTTLGGKLFF
TGCGCCAGCAGCCCCGGGGGACAGGGTACTACGTTGGGCGGAAAACTGTTTTTT
>TRBV2|NA|TRBJ2-2|NA|14
CASSSDSTSGELFF
TGTGCCAGCAGTTCGGACAGTACCTCTGGGGAGCTGTTTTTT
>TRBV13|TRBD1|TRBJ1-2|NA|14
CASTTGGAYYGYTF
TGTGCCAGCACCACAGGGGGGGCGTACTATGGCTACACCTTC
>TRBV6-6|NA|TRBJ1-5|NA|15
CASGDPGQSNQPQHF
TGTGCCAGCGGGGACCCCGGACAGAGCAATCAGCCCCAGCATTTT
>TRBV11-3|NA|TRBJ2-3|NA|16
CASSSGSSPSTDTQYF
TGTGCCAGCAGCTCAGGATCGAGCCCTAGCACAGATACGCAGTATTTT